This TCR beta chain emerged from a study of regulatory dendritic cells for organ transplantation. Study results and limitations: Memory CD8+ clonal expansion seemed more limited with regulatory than mature dendritic cells.

In this sample, this clone turned up a few times. Its matching antigen is unknown. The CDR3 runs 16 residues. Germline assignment: CDR1 LNHDA and CDR2 SQIVND (reference sequence). The J segment lost 0 bases and the V segment lost 5 bases, leaving 7 bases of the junction unmatched. Repertoires were generated with immunoSEQ multiplex PCR, while TCRdb's copy carries only in-frame clones and drops some. The table has about 18,000 clones, less than 85% seen once. Sorted subsets were CFSE-labeled and cultured roughly 5 days with allogeneic dendritic cells. Naive CD45RA+ and memory CD45RO+ CD4+ or CD8+ T cells were FACS-sorted.

The sequence was obtained from a human donor in good health. The sequencing input was memory CD4+ T cells from blood cultured with regulatory dendritic cells. Subset noted: CD45RO+ memory T cells. This chain uses TRBV19 with TRBJ2-4; 7 bases agree with TRBD1. The chain's CDR3 is CASSAYRGLAKNIQYF. As DNA, the CDR3 is TGTGCCAGTAGTGCCTACAGGGGTTTAGCCAAAAACATTCAGTACTTC.